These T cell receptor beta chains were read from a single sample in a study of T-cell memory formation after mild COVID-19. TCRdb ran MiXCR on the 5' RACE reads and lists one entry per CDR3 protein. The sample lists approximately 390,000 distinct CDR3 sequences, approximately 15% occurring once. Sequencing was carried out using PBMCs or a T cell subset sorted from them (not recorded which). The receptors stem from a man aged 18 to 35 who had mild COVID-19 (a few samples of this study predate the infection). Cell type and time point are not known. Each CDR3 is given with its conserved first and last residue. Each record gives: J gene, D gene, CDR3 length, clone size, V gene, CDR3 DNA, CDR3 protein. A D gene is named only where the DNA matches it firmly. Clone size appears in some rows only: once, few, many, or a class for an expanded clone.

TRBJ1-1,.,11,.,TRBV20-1,TGCAGTGCTAGAATAGGGACTGAAGCTTTCTTT,CSARIGTEAFF
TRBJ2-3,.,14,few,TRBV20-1,TGCAGTGCTAGAGTTAGCTATGGGACAGATACGCAGTATTTT,CSARVSYGTDTQYF
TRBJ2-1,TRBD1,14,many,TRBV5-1,TGCGCCAGCAGCCAGATGACAGGGGACGATGAGCAGTTCTTC,CASSQMTGDDEQFF
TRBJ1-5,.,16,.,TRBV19,TGTGCCAGTAGTGACAGGAGGACTTATAGCAATCAGCCCCAGCATTTT,CASSDRRTYSNQPQHF
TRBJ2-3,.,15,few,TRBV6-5,TGTGCCAGCAGCGTTCAGGGTTTCAGCACAGATACGCAGTATTTT,CASSVQGFSTDTQYF
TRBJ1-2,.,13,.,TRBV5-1,TGCGCCAGCAGCTTGGCAGGGGCCAGGGGCTACACCTTC,CASSLAGARGYTF
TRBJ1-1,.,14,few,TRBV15,TGTGCCACCAGCCTGATCGGGTCCCGGGGTGAAGCTTTCTTT,CATSLIGSRGEAFF
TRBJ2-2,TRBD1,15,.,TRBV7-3,TGTGCCAGCAGCTTCGGACAGGGTCCCACCGGGGAGCTGTTTTTT,CASSFGQGPTGELFF
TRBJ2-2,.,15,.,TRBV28,TGTGCCAGCAGTTTCCCGGGGGTAGCTGCCGGGGAGCTGTTTTTT,CASSFPGVAAGELFF
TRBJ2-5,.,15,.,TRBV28,TGTGCCAGCACCCCTGAGTTGGGGGGCGATGGGACCCAGTACTTC,CASTPELGGDGTQYF
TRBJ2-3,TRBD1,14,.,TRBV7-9,TGTGCCAGCAGCTGGGACAGGGGCGCAGATACGCAGTATTTT,CASSWDRGADTQYF
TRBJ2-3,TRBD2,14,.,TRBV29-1,TGCAGCGGAAGTAGCGGGGGGACCACAGATACGCAGTATTTT,CSGSSGGTTDTQYF
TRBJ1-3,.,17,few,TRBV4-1,TGCGCCAGCAGCCAAGATAGGGCCGTTGGAGCTGGAAACACCATATATTTT,CASSQDRAVGAGNTIYF
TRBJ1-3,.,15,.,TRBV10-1,TGCGCCAGCAATGGACAGCGAAGCTCTGGAAACACCATATATTTT,CASNGQRSSGNTIYF
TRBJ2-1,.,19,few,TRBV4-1,TGCGCCAGCAGCCAAGATCCCTCCTGGACGGGGAGCTCCTACAATGAGCAGTTCTTC,CASSQDPSWTGSSYNEQFF
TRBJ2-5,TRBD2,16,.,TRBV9,TGTGCCAGCAGCGGGGGCAGCGGGGGTTGGCGAGAGACCCAGTACTTC,CASSGGSGGWRETQYF
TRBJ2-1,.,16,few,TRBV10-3,TGTGCCATCACCGAGACGTCGGCCCCCTCTTACAATGAGCAGTTCTTC,CAITETSAPSYNEQFF